The 12 T cell receptor beta chains below were found in one sample sequenced in a study of T cells expressing NK-cell markers. TCRdb reanalyzed the 5' RACE reads, giving one entry per CDR3 protein sequence and no DNA. With 440,000 or so distinct CDR3 sequences in the sample, the ten largest clones hold 6% to 8%. The specimen sequenced was blood T cells: a sorted CD56 or NKG2C T cell subset, CD4+ or CD8+ T cells, or bulk PBMC T cells (not recorded which). These receptors all stem from a woman aged 18 to 75 in good health.

The V call is TRBV7-2, the J call TRBJ1-1. Germline values: CDR1 SGHTA, CDR2 FQGNSA. CDR3 size: 14 residues. The CDR3 protein is CASSLTDRNTEAFF.

The rearrangement links TRBV7-8 to TRBJ2-5; TCRdb's D call of TRBD1 is untestable without DNA. Germline CDR1 SGHVS, CDR2 FQNEAQ. The CDR3 is made up of 17 amino acids. CDR3 sequence reads: CASSPDRFGMTRETQYF.

The chain is built from TRBV13 and TRBJ2-7; TCRdb returns TRBD2, unconfirmable since there is no DNA. Per the germline V gene, CDR1 is PRHDT and CDR2 is FYEKMQ (reference sequence). The CDR3 contains 15 residues. CDR3 in amino acids: CASSLSSDISYEQYF.

The rearrangement joins TRBV12-3 or TRBV12-4 to TRBJ1-4. The length of the CDR3 is 12 residues. The chain's CDR3 is CASGSHGEKLFF.

CDR3: CASSLGRGTTGELFF. The V call is TRBV5-4, the J call TRBJ2-2; TCRdb names TRBD2, which stays unverified in the absence of DNA. Germline-derived CDR1 and CDR2 are SGHNT and YYREEE (reference sequence). The CDR3 extends over 15 amino acids.

V gene TRBV9 combines with J gene TRBJ2-5; absent DNA, TCRdb's TRBD2 call cannot be checked. CDR1 is SGDLS, CDR2 YYNGEE, per germline. The CDR3 is 14 residues long. The CDR3 reads CASSYGGGVETQYF. Full variable domain (rest looked up from reference TRBV9 and TRBJ2-5): DSGVTQTPKHLITATGQRVTLRCSPRSGDLSVYWYQQSLDQGLQFLIQYYNGEERAKGNILERFSAQQFPDLHSELNLSSLELGDSALYFCASSYGGGVETQYFGPGTRLLVL.

This chain connects TRBV7-9 to TRBJ2-1. CDR1 and CDR2 (germline): SEHNR, FQNEAQ (reference sequence). The CDR3 runs to 13 residues. The chain's CDR3 is CASSLEVNNEQFF.

CDR3 protein: CASSPAGGSFYEQYF. This sequence joins TRBV7-9 and TRBJ2-7; TCRdb's D call of TRBD1 is untestable without DNA. The CDR3 spans 15 residues. CDR1 SEHNR and CDR2 FQNEAQ come from the germline V gene (reference sequence).

V usage is TRBV12-3 or TRBV12-4 and J usage is TRBJ1-6; TCRdb indicates TRBD1, and absent DNA this call remains unverified. There are 13 residues in the CDR3. The CDR3 is CASGGPGRSPLHF.

The chain links TRBV27 to TRBJ2-3; TCRdb proposes TRBD1, but this gene call is untestable without DNA. Germline values: CDR1 MNHEY, CDR2 SMNVEV (reference sequence). This CDR3 is built from 16 residues. The CDR3 sequence is CASSLKGGGRTDTQYF.

This sequence joins TRBV20-1 and TRBJ2-5; checking the TCRdb D call of TRBD2 is not possible without DNA. Germline V lookup: CDR1 DFQATT, CDR2 SNEGSKA (reference sequence). The CDR3 covers 16 residues. CDR3 region: CSAEGLAGGYQETQYF.

This CDR3 is CASSFDKNIQYF. This chain uses TRBV12-3 or TRBV12-4 with TRBJ2-4. The length of the CDR3 is 12 residues.